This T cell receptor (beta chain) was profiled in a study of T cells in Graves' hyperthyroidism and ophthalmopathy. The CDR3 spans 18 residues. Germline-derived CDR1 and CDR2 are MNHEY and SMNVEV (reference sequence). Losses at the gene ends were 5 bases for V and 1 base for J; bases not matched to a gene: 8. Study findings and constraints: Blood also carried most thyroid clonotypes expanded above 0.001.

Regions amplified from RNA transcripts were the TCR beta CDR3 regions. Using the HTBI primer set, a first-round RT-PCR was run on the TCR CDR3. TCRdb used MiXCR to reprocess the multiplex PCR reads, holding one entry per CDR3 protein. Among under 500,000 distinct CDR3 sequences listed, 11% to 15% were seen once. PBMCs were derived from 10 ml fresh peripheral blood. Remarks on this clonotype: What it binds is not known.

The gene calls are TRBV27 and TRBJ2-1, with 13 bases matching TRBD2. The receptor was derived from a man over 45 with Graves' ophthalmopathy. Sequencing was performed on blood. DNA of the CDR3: TGTGCCAGCAGTCATACTAGCGGGAGGGCCTTTTCCTACAATGAGCAGTTCTTC. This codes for CASSHTSGRAFSYNEQFF.